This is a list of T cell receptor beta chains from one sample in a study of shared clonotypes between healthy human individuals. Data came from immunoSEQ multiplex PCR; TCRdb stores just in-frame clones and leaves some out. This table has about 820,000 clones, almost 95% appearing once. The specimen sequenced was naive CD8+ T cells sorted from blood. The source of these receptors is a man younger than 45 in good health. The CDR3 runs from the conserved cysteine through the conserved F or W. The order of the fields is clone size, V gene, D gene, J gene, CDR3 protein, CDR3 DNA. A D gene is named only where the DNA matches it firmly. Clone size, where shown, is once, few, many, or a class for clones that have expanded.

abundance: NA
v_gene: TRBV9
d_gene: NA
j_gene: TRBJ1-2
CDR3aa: CASSGKGYTF
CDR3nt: TGTGCCAGCAGCGGCAAAGGCTACACCTTC

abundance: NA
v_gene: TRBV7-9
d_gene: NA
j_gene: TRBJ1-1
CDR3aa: CASSLGLGEGHTEAFF
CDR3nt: TGTGCCAGCAGCTTAGGGTTGGGGGAAGGGCACACTGAAGCTTTCTTT

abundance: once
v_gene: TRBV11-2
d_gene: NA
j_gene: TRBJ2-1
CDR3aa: CASSPRPWQVAYNEQFF
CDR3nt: TGTGCCAGCAGCCCTAGGCCTTGGCAGGTCGCCTACAATGAGCAGTTCTTC

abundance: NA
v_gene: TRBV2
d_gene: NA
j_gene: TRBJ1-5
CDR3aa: CASSESGGQPQHF
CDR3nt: TGTGCCAGCAGTGAGTCAGGAGGTCAGCCCCAGCATTTT

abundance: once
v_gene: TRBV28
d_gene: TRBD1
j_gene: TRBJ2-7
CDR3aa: CASSRMLGDSDEQYF
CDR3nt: TGTGCCAGCAGCCGGATGCTGGGGGACAGCGACGAGCAGTACTTC

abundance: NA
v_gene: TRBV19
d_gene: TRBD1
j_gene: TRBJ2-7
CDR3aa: CASSSNSGQGGHEQYF
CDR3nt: TGTGCCAGTAGTTCCAACTCAGGACAGGGGGGTCACGAGCAGTACTTC

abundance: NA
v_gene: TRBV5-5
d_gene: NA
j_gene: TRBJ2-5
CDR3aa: CASSKDPGRPQETQYF
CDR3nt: TGTGCCAGCAGCAAGGATCCGGGACGGCCTCAAGAGACCCAGTACTTC

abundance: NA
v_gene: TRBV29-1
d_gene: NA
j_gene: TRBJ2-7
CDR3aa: CSVEGGPKAHNYEQYF
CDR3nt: TGCAGCGTTGAAGGGGGCCCCAAGGCCCACAACTACGAGCAGTACTTC

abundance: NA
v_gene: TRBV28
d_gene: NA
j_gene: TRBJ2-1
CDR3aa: CASSLGTSNEQFF
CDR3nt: TGTGCCAGCAGTCTTGGGACATCCAATGAGCAGTTCTTC

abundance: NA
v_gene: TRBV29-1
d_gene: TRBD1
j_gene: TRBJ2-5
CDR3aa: CSVELTGGGETQYF
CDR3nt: TGCAGCGTTGAACTGACAGGGGGCGGAGAGACCCAGTACTTC

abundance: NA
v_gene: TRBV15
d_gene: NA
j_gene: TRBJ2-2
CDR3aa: CATTHSSRGTGELFF
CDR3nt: TGTGCCACTACCCATTCCTCCAGGGGAACCGGGGAGCTGTTTTTT

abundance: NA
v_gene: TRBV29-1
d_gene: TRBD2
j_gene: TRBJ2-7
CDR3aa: CSVEGSSGENEQYF
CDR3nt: TGCAGCGTTGAGGGGTCTAGCGGGGAAAACGAGCAGTACTTC

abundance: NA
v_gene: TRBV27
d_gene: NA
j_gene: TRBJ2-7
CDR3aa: CASSLSGLSYEQYF
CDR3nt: TGTGCCAGCAGTTTATCGGGGCTCTCCTACGAGCAGTACTTC